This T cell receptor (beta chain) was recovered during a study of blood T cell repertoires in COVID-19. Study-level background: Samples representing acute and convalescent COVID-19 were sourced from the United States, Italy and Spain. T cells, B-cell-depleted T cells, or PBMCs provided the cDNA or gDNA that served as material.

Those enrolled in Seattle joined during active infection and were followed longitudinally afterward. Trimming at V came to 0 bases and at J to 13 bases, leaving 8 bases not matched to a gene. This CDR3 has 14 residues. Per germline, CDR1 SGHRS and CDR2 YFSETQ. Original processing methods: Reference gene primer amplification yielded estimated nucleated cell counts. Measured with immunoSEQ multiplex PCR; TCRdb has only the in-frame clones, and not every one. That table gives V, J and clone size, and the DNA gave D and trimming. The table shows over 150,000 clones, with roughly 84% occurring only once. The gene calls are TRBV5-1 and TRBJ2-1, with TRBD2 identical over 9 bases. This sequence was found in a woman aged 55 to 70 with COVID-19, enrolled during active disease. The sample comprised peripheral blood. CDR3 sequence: CASSLDSGRSLQFF. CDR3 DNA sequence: TGCGCCAGCAGCTTGGACAGCGGGAGGTCGCTTCAGTTCTTC.